This note documents a single T cell receptor beta chain sequence. Antigen: not known. This specimen belongs to a study of graft-versus-host responses after intestinal transplantation. In the study overall: Transplants were multivisceral, liver-intestinal, or isolated intestinal. Broader study findings: Recipient marrow showed GvH clones, some seen first in ileum or blood.

Germline CDR1 reads SGHTA; CDR2 reads FQGNSA. The ends were cut back, 0 bases at V and 3 bases at J, with 10 bases in the middle. The length of the CDR3 is 15 residues. The protocol was immunoSEQ multiplex PCR, while the TCRdb copy is restricted to in-frame clones and leaves out a portion. The table has approximately 86,000 clones, 91% seen once. This clonotype was sampled from a human donor who received an intestinal transplant. The rearrangement links TRBV7-2 to TRBJ2-3; D might be TRBD1 (5 bases). Sequenced here: unstimulated CD4+ T cells sorted from spleen or lymph node cells, sampled before intestinal transplant. CDR3 residues: CASSLAGRATDTQYF. The CDR3 DNA reads TGTGCCAGCAGCTTAGCGGGCAGGGCAACAGATACGCAGTATTTT.